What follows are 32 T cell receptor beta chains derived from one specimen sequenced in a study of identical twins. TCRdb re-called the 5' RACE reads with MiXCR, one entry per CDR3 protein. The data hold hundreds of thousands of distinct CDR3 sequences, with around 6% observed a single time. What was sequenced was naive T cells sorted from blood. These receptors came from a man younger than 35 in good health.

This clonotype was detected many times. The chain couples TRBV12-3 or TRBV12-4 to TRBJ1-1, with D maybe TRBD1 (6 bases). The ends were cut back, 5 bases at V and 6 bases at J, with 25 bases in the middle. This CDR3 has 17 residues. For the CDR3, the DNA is TGTGCCAGCAGTACTCCCTCTTTCAGGGGCGATACCGCTGAAGCTTTCTTT. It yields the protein CASSTPSFRGDTAEAFF.

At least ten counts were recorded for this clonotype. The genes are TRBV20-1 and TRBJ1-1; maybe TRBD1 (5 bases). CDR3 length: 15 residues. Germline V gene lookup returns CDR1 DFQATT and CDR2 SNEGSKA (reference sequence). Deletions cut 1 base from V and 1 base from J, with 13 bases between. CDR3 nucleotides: TGCAGTGCTAGAGTTCTCAGGGAGGGGAACACTGAAGCTTTCTTT. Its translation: CSARVLREGNTEAFF.

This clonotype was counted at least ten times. The CDR3 sequence: CASGPGTSAGEQFF. The CDR3 DNA reads TGTGCCAGCGGACCCGGGACTAGCGCTGGTGAGCAGTTCTTC. The chain recombines TRBV6-1 with TRBJ2-1; 10 bases match TRBD2. This CDR3 comprises 14 residues. In germline, CDR1 is MNHNS, CDR2 SASEGT. V was clipped by 8 bases and J by 9 bases; unmatched bases: 10.

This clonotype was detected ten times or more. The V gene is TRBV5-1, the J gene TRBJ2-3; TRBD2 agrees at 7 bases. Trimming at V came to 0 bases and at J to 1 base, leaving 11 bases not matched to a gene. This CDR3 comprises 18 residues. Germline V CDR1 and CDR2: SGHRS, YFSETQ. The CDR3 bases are TGCGCCAGCAGCTTGGCCGGGGGAGGGACGGCGCGCACAGATACGCAGTATTTT. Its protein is CASSLAGGGTARTDTQYF.

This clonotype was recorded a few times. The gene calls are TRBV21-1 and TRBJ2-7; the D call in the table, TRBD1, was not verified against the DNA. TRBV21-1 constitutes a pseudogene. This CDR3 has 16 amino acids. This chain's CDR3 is CASSHDGTGSSYEQYV. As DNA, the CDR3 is TGTGCCAGCAGCCACGACGGGACAGGGAGCTCCTACGAGCAATACGTC.

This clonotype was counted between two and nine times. For the CDR3, the DNA is TGTGCCAGCAGTGGACGGGGGGGGCCTGAAGCTTTCTTT. As protein: CASSGRGGPEAFF. This chain uses TRBV6-2 or TRBV6-3 with TRBJ1-1; D perhaps matches TRBD1 (6 bases). From germline, CDR1 is MNHEY and CDR2 SVGEGT. The CDR3 sequence is 13 residues long. V was shortened by 5 bases and J by 6 bases, with 13 bases between the two germline ends.

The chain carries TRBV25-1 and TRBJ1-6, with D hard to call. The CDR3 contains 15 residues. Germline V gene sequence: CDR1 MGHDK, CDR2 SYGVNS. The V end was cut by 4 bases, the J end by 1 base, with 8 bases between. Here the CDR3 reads CASSARESYNSPLHF. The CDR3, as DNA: TGTGCCAGCAGTGCGAGGGAATCCTATAATTCACCCCTCCACTTT.

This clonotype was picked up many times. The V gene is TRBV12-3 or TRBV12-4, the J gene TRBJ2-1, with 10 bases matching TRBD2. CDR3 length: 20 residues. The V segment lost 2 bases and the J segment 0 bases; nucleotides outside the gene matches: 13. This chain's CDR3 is CASSLRVRNPSGGSYNEQFF. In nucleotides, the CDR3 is TGTGCCAGCAGTTTAAGGGTCAGAAATCCTAGCGGGGGCTCCTACAATGAGCAGTTCTTC.

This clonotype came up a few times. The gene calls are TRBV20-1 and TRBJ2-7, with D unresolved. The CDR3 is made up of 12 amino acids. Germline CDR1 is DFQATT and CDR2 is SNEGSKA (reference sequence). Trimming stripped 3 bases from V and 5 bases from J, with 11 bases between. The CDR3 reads CSASHGRNEQYV. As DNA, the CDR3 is TGCAGTGCTAGCCACGGACGAAACGAGCAGTACGTC.

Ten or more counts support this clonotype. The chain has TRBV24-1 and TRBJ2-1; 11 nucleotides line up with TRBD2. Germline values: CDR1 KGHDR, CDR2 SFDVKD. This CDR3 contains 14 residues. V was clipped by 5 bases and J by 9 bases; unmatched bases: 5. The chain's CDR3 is CATSAASGRSEQFF. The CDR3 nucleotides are TGTGCCACCAGTGCGGCTAGCGGGAGGAGTGAGCAGTTCTTC.

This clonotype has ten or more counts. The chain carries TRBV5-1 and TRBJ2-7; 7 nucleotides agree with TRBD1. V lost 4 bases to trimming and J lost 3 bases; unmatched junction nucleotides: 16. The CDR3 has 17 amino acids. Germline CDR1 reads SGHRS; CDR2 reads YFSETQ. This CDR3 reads CASSLPTTGIGFYEQYF. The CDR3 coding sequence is TGCGCCAGCAGCCTTCCAACGACAGGGATCGGTTTCTACGAGCAGTACTTC.

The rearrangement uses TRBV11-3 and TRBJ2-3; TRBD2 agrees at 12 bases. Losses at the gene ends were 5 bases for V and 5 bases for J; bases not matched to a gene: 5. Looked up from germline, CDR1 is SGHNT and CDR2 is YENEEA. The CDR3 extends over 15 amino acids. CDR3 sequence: CASSRLAGDQDTQYF. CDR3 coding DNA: TGTGCCAGCAGCCGACTAGCGGGAGACCAAGATACGCAGTATTTT. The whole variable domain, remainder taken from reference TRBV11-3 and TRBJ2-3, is EAGVVQSPRYKIIEKKQPVAFWCNPISGHNTLYWYLQNLGQGPELLIRYENEEAVDDSQLPKDRFSAERLKGVDSTLKIQPAELGDSAVYLCASSRLAGDQDTQYFGPGTRLTVL.

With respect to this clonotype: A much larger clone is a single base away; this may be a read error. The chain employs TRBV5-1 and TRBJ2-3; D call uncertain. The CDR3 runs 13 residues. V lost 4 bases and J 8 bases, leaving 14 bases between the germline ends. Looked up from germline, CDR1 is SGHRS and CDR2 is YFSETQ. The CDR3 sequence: CASSLIRLGTQYF. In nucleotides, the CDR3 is TGCGCCAGCAGCCTAATCCGATTAGGTACGCAGTATTTT.

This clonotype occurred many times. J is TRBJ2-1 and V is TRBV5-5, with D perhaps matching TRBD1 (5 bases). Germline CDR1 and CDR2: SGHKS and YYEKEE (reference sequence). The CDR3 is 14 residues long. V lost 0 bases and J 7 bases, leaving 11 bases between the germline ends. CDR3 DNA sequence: TGTGCCAGCAGCTTGGGGCAGGGATTAAATGAGCAGTTCTTC. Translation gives CASSLGQGLNEQFF.

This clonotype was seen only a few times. CDR3 DNA: TGTGCCAGCAGCTCCGCAGGGGCGGGCTACAATGAGCAGTTCTTC. Protein: CASSSAGAGYNEQFF. The chain recombines TRBV7-3 with TRBJ2-1; possible D gene TRBD1, 6 bases. The CDR3 spans 15 residues. The V gene's germline CDR1 is SGHTA and CDR2 FQGTGA. Trimming shortened V by 4 bases and J by 3 bases, and 13 bases separated the two germline ends.

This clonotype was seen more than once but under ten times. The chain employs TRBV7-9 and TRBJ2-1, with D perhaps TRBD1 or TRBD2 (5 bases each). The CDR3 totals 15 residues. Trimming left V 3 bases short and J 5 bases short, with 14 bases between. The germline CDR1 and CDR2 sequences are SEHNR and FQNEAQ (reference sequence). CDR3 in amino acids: CASSLGVGLNNEQFF. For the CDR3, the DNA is TGTGCCAGCAGCTTGGGGGTGGGTCTAAACAATGAGCAGTTCTTC.

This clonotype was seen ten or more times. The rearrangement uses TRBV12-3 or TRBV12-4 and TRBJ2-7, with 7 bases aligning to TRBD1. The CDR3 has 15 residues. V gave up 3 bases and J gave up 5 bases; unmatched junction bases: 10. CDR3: CASSFAVGQRNEQYF. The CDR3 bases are TGTGCCAGCAGTTTCGCCGTGGGACAGAGGAACGAGCAGTACTTC.

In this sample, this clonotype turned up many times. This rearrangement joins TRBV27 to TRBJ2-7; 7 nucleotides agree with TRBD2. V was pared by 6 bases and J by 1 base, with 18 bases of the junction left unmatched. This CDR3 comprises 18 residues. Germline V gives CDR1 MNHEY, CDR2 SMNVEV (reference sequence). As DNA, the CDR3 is TGTGCCAGCAGGAGAAGTGCTAGCGGCGCGCGAAATTCCTACGAGCAGTACTTC. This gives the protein CASRRSASGARNSYEQYF.

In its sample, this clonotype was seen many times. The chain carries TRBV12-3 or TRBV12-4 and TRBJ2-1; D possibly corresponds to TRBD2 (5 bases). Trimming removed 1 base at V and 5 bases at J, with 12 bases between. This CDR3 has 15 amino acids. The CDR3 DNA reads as TGTGCCAGCAGTTTAGGACGAGCGGTCCACAATGAGCAGTTCTTC. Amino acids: CASSLGRAVHNEQFF.

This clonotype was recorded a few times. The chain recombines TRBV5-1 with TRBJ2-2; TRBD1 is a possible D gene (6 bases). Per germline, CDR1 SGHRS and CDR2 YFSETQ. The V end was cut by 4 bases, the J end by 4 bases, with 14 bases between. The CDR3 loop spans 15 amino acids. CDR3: CASSPTGIGTGELFF. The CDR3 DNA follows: TGCGCCAGCAGCCCGACAGGAATCGGCACCGGGGAGCTGTTTTTT.

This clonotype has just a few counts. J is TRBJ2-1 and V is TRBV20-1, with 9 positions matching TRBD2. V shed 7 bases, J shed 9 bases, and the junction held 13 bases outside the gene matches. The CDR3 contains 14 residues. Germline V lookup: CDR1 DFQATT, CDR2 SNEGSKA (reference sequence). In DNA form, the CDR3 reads TGCAGTGAGGTTGGGTTAGCGGGGGACTCTGAGCAGTTCTTC. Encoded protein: CSEVGLAGDSEQFF.

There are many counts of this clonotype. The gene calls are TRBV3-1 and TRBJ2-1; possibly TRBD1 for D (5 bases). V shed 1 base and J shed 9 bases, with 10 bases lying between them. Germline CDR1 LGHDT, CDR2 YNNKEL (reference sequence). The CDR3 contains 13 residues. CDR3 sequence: CASSQARRGEQFF. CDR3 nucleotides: TGTGCCAGCAGCCAAGCACGTAGGGGTGAGCAGTTCTTC.

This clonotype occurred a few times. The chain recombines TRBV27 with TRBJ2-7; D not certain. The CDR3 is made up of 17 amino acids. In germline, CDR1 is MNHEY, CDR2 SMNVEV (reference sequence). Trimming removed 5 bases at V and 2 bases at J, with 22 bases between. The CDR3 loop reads CASSPWAAARNTYEQYF. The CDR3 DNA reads TGTGCCAGCAGTCCATGGGCAGCAGCAAGAAATACCTACGAGCAGTACTTC.

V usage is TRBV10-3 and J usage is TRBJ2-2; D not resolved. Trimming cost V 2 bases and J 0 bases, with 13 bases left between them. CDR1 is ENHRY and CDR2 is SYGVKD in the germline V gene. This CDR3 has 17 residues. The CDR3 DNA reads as TGTGCCATCAGTGAGCCCGGACGGTCCGCGAACACCGGGGAGCTGTTTTTT. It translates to CAISEPGRSANTGELFF.

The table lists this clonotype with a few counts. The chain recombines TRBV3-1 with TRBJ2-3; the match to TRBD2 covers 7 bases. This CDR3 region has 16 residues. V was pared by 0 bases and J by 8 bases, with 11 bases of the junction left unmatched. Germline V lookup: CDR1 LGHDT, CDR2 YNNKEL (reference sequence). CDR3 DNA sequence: TGTGCCAGCAGCCAAGATACCCCTACTGGGAGGGTTACGCAGTATTTT. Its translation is CASSQDTPTGRVTQYF.

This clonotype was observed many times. Written as DNA, the CDR3 is TGCAGTGCTAGGGAGGGTAGCGGTCGCACAGATACGCAGTATTTT. This encodes CSAREGSGRTDTQYF. The chain links TRBV20-1 to TRBJ2-3; possible D gene TRBD2, 6 bases. CDR3 size: 15 residues. Germline CDR1 and CDR2: DFQATT and SNEGSKA (reference sequence). V was trimmed by 3 bases and J by 1 base, leaving 14 bases between them.

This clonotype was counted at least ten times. The CDR3 nucleotides are TGCAGTGCTCTCCTAGGGCCGCAAGAGACCCAGTACTTC. This codes for CSALLGPQETQYF. The chain uses TRBV20-1 and TRBJ2-5; D is ambiguous. This CDR3 has 13 amino acids. The ends were cut back, 5 bases at V and 2 bases at J, with 12 bases in the middle. The V gene's germline CDR1 is DFQATT and CDR2 SNEGSKA (reference sequence).

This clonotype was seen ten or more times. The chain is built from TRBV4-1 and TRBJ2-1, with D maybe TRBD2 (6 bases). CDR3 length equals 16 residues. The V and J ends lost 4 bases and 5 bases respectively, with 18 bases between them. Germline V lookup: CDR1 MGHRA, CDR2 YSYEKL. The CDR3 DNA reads TGCGCCAGCAGCCCAATCGGCGGCGGGACCCACAATGAGCAGTTCTTC. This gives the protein CASSPIGGGTHNEQFF.

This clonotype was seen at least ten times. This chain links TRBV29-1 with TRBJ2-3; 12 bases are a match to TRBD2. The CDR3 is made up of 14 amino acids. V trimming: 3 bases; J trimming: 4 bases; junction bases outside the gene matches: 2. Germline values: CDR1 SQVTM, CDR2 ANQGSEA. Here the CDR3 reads CSVERLAGADTQYF. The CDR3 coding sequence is TGCAGCGTTGAGAGACTAGCGGGAGCAGATACGCAGTATTTT.

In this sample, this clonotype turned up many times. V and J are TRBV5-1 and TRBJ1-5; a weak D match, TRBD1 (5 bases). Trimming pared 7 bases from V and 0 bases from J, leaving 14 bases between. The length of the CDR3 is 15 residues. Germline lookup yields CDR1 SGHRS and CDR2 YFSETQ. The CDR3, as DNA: TGCGCCAGCGGGAGACAGAGGGATAGCAATCAGCCCCAGCATTTT. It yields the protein CASGRQRDSNQPQHF.

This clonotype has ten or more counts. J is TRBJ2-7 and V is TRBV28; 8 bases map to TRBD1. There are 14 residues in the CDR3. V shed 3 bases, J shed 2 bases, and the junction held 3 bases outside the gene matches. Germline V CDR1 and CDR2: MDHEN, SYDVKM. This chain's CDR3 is CASSLWDRPYEQYF. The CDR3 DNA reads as TGTGCCAGCAGTTTGTGGGACAGGCCCTACGAGCAGTACTTC.

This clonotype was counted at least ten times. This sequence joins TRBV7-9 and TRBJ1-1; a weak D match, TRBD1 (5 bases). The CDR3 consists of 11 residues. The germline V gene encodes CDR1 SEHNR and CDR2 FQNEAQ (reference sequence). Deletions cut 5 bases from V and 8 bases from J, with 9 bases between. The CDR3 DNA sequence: TGTGCCAGCAGCCCCACAGGAGAAGCTTTCTTT. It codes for CASSPTGEAFF.